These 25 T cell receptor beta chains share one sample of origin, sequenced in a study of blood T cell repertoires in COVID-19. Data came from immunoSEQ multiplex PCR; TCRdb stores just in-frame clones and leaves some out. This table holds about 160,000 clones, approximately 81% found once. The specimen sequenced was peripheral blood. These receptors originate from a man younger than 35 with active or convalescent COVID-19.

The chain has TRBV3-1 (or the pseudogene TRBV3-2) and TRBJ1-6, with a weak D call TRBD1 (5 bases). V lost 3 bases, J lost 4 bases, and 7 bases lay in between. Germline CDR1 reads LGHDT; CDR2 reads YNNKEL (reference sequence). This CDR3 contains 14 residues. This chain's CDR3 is CASSHGHYNSPLHF. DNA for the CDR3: TGTGCCAGCAGCCACGGACATTATAATTCACCCCTCCACTTT.

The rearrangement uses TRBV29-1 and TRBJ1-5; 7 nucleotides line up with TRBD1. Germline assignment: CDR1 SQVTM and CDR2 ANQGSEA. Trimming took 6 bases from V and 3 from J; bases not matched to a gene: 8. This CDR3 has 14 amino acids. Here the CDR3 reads CSVVDRVNNQPQHF. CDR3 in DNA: TGCAGCGTGGTAGACAGGGTAAACAATCAGCCCCAGCATTTT.

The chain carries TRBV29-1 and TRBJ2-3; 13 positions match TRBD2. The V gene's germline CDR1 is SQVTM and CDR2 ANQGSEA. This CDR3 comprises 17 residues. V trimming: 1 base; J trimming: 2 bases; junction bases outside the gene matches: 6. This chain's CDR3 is CSVEGLAGGIPTDTQYF. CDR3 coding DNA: TGCAGCGTTGAAGGACTAGCGGGAGGCATCCCCACAGATACGCAGTATTTT.

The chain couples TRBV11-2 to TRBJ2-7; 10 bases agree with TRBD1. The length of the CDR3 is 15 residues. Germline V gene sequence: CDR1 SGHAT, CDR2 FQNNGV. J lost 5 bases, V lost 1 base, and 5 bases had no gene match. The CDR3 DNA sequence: TGTGCCAGCAGCTTAGGTGGGACAGGGGTCCACGAGCAGTACTTC. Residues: CASSLGGTGVHEQYF.

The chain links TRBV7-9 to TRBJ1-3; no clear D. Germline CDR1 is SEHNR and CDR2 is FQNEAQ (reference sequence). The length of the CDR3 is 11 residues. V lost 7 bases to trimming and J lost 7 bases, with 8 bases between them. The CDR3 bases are TGTGCCAGCAACCCGGGGAACACCATATATTTT. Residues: CASNPGNTIYF.

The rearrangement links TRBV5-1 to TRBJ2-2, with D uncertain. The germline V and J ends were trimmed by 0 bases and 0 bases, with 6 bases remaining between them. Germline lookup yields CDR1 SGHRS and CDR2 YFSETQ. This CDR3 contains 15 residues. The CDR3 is CASSLDVSNTGELFF. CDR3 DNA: TGCGCCAGCAGCTTGGATGTATCGAACACCGGGGAGCTGTTTTTT.

CDR3 sequence reads: CASSYGQNTDTQYF. The DNA of the CDR3 is TGCGCCAGCAGCTATGGACAAAACACAGATACGCAGTATTTT. The chain links TRBV4-1 to TRBJ2-3; perhaps TRBD1 as D (5 bases). The CDR3 runs to 14 residues. V shed 5 bases and J shed 2 bases, with 11 bases lying between them. The V gene's germline CDR1 is MGHRA and CDR2 YSYEKL.

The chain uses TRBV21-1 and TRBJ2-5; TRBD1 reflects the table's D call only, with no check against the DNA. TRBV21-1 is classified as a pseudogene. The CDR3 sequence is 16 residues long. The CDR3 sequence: CASSPSGGPKWETQYF. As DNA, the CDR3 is TGTGCCAGCAGCCCCAGTGGGGGCCCCAAATGGGAGACCCAGTACTTC.

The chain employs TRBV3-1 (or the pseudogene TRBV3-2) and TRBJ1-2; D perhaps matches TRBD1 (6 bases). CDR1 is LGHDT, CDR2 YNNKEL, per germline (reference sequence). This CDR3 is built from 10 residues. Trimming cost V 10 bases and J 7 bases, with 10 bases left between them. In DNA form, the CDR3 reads TGTGCCACCACAGGGCTTGGCTACACCTTC. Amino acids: CATTGLGYTF.

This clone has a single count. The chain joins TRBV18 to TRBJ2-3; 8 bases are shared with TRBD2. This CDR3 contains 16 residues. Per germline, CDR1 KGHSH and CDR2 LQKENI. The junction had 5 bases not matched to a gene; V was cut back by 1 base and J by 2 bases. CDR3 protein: CASSPLAGPTTDTQYF. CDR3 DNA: TGTGCCAGCTCACCACTAGCGGGGCCGACCACAGATACGCAGTATTTT.

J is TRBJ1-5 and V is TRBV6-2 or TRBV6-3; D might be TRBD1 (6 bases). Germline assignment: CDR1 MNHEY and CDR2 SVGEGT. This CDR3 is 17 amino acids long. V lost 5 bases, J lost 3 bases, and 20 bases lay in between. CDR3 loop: CASSRNVGAGINQPQHF. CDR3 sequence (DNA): TGTGCCAGCAGTCGGAACGTGGGGGCGGGTATCAATCAGCCCCAGCATTTT.

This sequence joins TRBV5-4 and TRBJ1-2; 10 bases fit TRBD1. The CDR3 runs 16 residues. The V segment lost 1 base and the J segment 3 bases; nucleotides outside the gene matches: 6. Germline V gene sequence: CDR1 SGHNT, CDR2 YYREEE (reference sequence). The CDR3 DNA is TGTGCCAGCAGCTTGTTCAGGACAGGGGGTGACTATGGCTACACCTTC. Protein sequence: CASSLFRTGGDYGYTF.

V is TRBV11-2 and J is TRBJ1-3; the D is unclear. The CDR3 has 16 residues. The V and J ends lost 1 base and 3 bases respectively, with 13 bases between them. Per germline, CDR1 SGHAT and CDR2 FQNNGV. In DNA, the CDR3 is TGTGCCAGCAGCTTAGGAGTGTCCGGGATTGGAAACACCATATATTTT. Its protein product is CASSLGVSGIGNTIYF.

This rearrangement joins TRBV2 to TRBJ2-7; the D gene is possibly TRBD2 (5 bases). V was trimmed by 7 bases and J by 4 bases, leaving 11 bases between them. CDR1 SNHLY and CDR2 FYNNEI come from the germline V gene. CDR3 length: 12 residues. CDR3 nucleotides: TGTGCCAGCACCGACGCGGGTTACGAGCAGTACTTC. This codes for CASTDAGYEQYF.

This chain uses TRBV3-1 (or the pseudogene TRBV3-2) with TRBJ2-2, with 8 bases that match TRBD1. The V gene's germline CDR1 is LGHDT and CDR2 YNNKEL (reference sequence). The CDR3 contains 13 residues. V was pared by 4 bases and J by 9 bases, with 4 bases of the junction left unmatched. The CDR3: CASSRAGGRELFF. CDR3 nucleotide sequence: TGTGCCAGCAGCCGGGCAGGGGGCAGGGAGCTGTTTTTT.

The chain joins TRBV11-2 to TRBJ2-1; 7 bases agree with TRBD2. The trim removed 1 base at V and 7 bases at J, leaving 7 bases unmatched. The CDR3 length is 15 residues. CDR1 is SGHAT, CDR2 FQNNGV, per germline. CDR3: CASSLAGGSVNEQFF. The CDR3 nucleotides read TGTGCCAGCAGCTTAGCGGGAGGTAGTGTGAATGAGCAGTTCTTC.

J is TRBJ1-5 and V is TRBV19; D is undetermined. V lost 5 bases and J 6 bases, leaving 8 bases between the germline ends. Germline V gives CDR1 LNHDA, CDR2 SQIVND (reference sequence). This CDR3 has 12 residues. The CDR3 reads CASSAPSQPQHF. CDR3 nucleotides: TGTGCCAGTAGTGCGCCAAGTCAGCCCCAGCATTTT.

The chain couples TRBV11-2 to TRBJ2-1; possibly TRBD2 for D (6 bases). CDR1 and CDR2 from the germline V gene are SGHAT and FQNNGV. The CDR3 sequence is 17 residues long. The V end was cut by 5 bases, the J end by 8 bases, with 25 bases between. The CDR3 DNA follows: TGTGCCAGCAGCCTTGGGTCAGGGAGGCAGGGATTCGATGAGCAGTTCTTC. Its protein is CASSLGSGRQGFDEQFF.

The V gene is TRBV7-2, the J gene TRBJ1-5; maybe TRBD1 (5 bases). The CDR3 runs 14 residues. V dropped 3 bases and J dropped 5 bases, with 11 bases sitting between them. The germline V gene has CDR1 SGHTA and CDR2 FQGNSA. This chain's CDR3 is CASSFDRADQPQHF. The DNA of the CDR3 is TGTGCCAGCAGCTTCGACAGAGCCGATCAGCCCCAGCATTTT.

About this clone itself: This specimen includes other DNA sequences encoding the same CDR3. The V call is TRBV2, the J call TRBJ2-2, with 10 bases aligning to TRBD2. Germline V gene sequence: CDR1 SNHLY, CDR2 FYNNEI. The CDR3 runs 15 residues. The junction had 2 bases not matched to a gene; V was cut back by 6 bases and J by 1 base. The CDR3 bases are TGTGCCAGCAGACGGACTAGCGGGAACACCGGGGAGCTGTTTTTT. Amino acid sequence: CASRRTSGNTGELFF.

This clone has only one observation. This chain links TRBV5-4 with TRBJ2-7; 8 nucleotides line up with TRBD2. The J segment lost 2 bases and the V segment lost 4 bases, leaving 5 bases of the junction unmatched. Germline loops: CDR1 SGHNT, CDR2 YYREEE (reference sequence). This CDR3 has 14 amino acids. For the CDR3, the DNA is TGTGCCAGCAGCCCGGGGGGGGGAACCTACGAGCAGTACTTC. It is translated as CASSPGGGTYEQYF.

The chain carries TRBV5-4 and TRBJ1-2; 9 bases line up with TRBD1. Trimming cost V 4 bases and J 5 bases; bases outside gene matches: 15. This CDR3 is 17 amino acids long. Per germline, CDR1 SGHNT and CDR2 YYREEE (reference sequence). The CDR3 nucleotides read TGTGCCAGCAGCGACCAACAGGGGGCGCTTTCATTTTATGGCTACACCTTC. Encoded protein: CASSDQQGALSFYGYTF. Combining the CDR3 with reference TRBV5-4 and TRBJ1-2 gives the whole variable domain ETGVTQSPTHLIKTRGQQVTLRCSSQSGHNTVSWYQQALGQGPQFIFQYYREEENGRGNFPPRFSGLQFPNYSSELNVNALELDDSALYLCASSDQQGALSFYGYTFGSGTRLTVV.

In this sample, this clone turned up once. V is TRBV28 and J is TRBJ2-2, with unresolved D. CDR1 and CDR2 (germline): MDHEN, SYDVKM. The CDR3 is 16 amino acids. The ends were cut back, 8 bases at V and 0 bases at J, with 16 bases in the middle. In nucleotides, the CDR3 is TGTGCCAGCCATACTACCGAACCTTCGAACACCGGGGAGCTGTTTTTT. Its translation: CASHTTEPSNTGELFF.

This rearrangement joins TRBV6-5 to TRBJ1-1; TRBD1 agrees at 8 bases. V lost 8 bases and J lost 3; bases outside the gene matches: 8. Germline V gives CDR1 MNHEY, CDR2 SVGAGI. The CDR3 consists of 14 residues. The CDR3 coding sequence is TGTGCCAGCCTGACAGGGGCGCCGGACACTGAAGCTTTCTTT. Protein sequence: CASLTGAPDTEAFF.

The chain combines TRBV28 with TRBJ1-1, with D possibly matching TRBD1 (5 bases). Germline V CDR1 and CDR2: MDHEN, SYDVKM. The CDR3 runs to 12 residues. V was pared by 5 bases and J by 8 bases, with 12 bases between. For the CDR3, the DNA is TGTGCCAGCAGTGGAAGGACATTAGAAGCTTTCTTT. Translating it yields CASSGRTLEAFF.